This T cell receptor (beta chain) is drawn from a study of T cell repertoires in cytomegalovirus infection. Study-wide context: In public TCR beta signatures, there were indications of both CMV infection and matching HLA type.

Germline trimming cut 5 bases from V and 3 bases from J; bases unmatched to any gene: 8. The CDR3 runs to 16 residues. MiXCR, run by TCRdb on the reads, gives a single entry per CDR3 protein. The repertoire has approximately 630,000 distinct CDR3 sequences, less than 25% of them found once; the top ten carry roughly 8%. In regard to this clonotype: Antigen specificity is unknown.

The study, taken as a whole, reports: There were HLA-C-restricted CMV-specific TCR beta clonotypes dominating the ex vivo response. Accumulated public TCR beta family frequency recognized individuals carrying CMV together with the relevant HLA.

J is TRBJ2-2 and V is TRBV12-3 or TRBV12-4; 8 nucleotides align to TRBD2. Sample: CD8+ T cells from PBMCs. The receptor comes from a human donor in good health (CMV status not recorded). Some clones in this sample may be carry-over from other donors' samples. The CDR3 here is CASSPTSGSYTGELFF. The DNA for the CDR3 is TGTGCCAGCAGTCCCACTAGCGGTTCTTACACCGGGGAGCTGTTTTTT.